The 6 T cell receptor beta chains presented below share a single source sample, sequenced in a study of blood T cell repertoires in COVID-19. Profiling relied on immunoSEQ multiplex PCR, and the TCRdb table lists in-frame clones only, not all of them. This sample has about 59,000 clones, with 75% to 95% found just once. Sequenced sample: peripheral blood. These receptors were obtained from a man of 80 years or more with acute or convalescent COVID-19.

CDR3 amino acids: CASSPRGGVEKLFF. The CDR3 nucleotides read TGTGCCAGCAGCCCCCGGGGGGGTGTTGAAAAACTGTTTTTT. V and J are TRBV28 and TRBJ1-4, with D possibly matching TRBD1 (5 bases). The CDR3 has 14 amino acids. Trimming removed 6 bases from V and 7 bases from J, with 15 bases in between. Looked up from germline, CDR1 is MDHEN and CDR2 is SYDVKM.

The rearrangement links TRBV29-1 to TRBJ2-7; a possible D gene is TRBD2 (5 bases). The germline V and J ends were trimmed by 7 bases and 0 bases, with 16 bases remaining between them. The CDR3 has 14 amino acids. Germline lookup yields CDR1 SQVTM and CDR2 ANQGSEA. This chain's CDR3 is CSAARGVSSYEQYF. The CDR3 DNA is TGCAGCGCTGCCCGGGGAGTTAGCTCCTACGAGCAGTACTTC.

This clone appeared a few times. The chain links TRBV2 to TRBJ1-1, with TRBD1 matching over 8 bases. V was clipped by 7 bases and J by 2 bases; unmatched bases: 9. CDR1 and CDR2 from the germline V gene are SNHLY and FYNNEI. The CDR3 contains 15 residues. The CDR3: CASKKDRVSNTEAFF. The CDR3 nucleotides read TGTGCCAGCAAAAAGGACAGGGTCTCAAACACTGAAGCTTTCTTT.

The chain recombines TRBV3-1 (or the pseudogene TRBV3-2) with TRBJ2-7; TRBD1 is a possible D gene (6 bases). V was cut by 3 bases and J by 0 bases, with 6 bases left in between. Germline V gene sequence: CDR1 LGHDT, CDR2 YNNKEL (reference sequence). The CDR3 sequence is 13 residues long. This CDR3 is CASSQDSSYEQYF. The CDR3 DNA is TGTGCCAGCAGCCAGGACAGCTCCTACGAGCAGTACTTC.

The rearrangement uses TRBV14 and TRBJ2-1; D gene unclear. This CDR3 has 15 residues. V lost 1 base and J 0 bases, leaving 7 bases between the germline ends. Per the germline V gene, CDR1 is SGHDN and CDR2 is FVKESK. CDR3 protein: CASSQAVPSYNEQFF. The CDR3 DNA reads as TGTGCCAGCAGCCAAGCAGTCCCCTCCTACAATGAGCAGTTCTTC.

This chain uses TRBV2 with TRBJ2-5, with TRBD2 as a possible D gene (6 bases). This CDR3 spans 15 amino acids. Germline V gene data show CDR1 as SNHLY and CDR2 as FYNNEI. Trimming removed 6 bases at V and 4 bases at J, with 18 bases between. The CDR3: CASSDGAGFGETQYF. CDR3 nucleotide sequence: TGTGCCAGCAGCGACGGGGCGGGGTTCGGAGAGACCCAGTACTTC.